Listed here are 8 T cell receptor beta chains from one sample, sequenced in a study of CD8 T cells in ankylosing spondylitis. TCRdb passed the 5' RACE reads through MiXCR, listing each CDR3 protein once. The data hold roughly 150,000 distinct CDR3 sequences, with roughly 30% observed a single time. The sample consisted of synovial fluid, either unsorted or a sorted T cell fraction (not recorded which). All receptors come from a male donor with ankylosing spondylitis.

The V gene is TRBV12-3 or TRBV12-4, the J gene TRBJ1-6; D ambiguous. The CDR3 extends over 15 amino acids. Between the trimmed V and J ends, which lost 5 bases and 0 bases, there was a span of 8 bases. CDR3 in amino acids: CASSQQSSYNSPLHF. CDR3 bases: TGTGCCAGCAGTCAACAAAGCTCCTATAATTCACCCCTCCACTTT.

This clonotype appeared many times. The V and J genes are TRBV12-3 or TRBV12-4 and TRBJ2-3, with TRBD1 as a possible D gene (5 bases). The CDR3 extends over 15 amino acids. The V end was cut by 8 bases, the J end by 1 base, with 16 bases between. This CDR3 reads CASGRGQAGTDTQYF. The CDR3 DNA sequence: TGTGCCAGCGGTCGCGGACAAGCCGGCACAGATACGCAGTATTTT.

The rearrangement uses TRBV5-1 and TRBJ1-1, with D tentatively TRBD1 (5 bases). The CDR3 runs 13 residues. Germline V lookup: CDR1 SGHRS, CDR2 YFSETQ. V was pared by 0 bases and J by 11 bases, with 14 bases between. CDR3 sequence: CASSLEGRDNAFF. CDR3 DNA sequence: TGCGCCAGCAGCTTGGAGGGCAGGGATAATGCTTTCTTT.

The chain joins TRBV2 to TRBJ1-2, with D maybe TRBD1 (6 bases). CDR3 length: 16 residues. From germline, CDR1 is SNHLY and CDR2 FYNNEI. The ends were cut back, 3 bases at V and 4 bases at J, with 18 bases in the middle. CDR3 protein: CASSDPGRGLGYGYTF. The CDR3 DNA reads TGTGCCAGCAGTGATCCCGGGAGGGGGTTGGGCTATGGCTACACCTTC.

The V call is TRBV5-1, the J call TRBJ2-2; D uncertain. Looked up from germline, CDR1 is SGHRS and CDR2 is YFSETQ. This CDR3 is 16 amino acids long. The V end was cut by 4 bases, the J end by 0 bases, with 13 bases between. The CDR3 spells CASSLQGGANTGELFF. CDR3 nucleotides: TGCGCCAGCAGCCTCCAAGGTGGCGCGAACACCGGGGAGCTGTTTTTT.

In this sample, this clonotype is medium-sized (0.01 to 0.1%). V gene TRBV29-1 combines with J gene TRBJ1-2; a possible D gene is TRBD1 (6 bases). This CDR3 has 12 residues. With 7 bases removed from V and 3 bases from J, the gap between germline ends came to 12 bases. Germline V gene lookup returns CDR1 SQVTM and CDR2 ANQGSEA. Here the CDR3 DNA reads TGCAGCGGAGCGACAGGCTACTATGGCTACACCTTC. Amino acid sequence: CSGATGYYGYTF.

This clonotype occurred a few times. This chain connects TRBV29-1 to TRBJ1-1, with 8 bases that match TRBD1. The CDR3 covers 14 residues. V lost 8 bases to trimming and J lost 4 bases; unmatched junction nucleotides: 12. Germline loops: CDR1 SQVTM, CDR2 ANQGSEA. The CDR3, as DNA: TGCAGCACCAGGACAGGGACCTTTGTCACTGAAGCTTTCTTT. It translates to CSTRTGTFVTEAFF. The full variable domain, completed using reference TRBV29-1 and TRBJ1-1, is SAVISQKPSRDICQRGTSLTIQCQVDSQVTMMFWYRQQPGQSLTLIATANQGSEATYESGFVIDKFPISRPNLTFSTLTVSNMSPEDSSIYLCSTRTGTFVTEAFFGQGTRLTVV.

The CDR3 coding sequence is TGTGCCAGTACCGGGACACCAAATTATGGCTACACCTTC. This gives the protein CASTGTPNYGYTF. This rearrangement joins TRBV6-4 to TRBJ1-2, with D maybe TRBD1 (6 bases). The CDR3 is 13 amino acids. V lost 9 bases to trimming and J lost 5 bases, with 16 bases between them. CDR1 is MRHNA and CDR2 is SNTAGT in the germline V gene.